This is a list of T cell receptor beta chains from one sample in a study of blood T cell repertoires in COVID-19. Only in-frame clones appear in the TCRdb table, and some are missing; sequencing was by immunoSEQ multiplex PCR. The data show some 150,000 clones, around 89% seen once. Sample: peripheral blood. The receptors shown here come from a man between 60 and 75 years old with active or convalescent COVID-19. Each CDR3 is given with its conserved first and last residue. A D gene is named only where the DNA matches it firmly. Size values are once, few and many counts, or a class for expanded clones, and some rows have none.

once TRBJ2-2 TRBV28 TRBD2 CASSSSGGNTGELFF TGTGCCAGCAGTTCCAGCGGGGGTAACACCGGGGAGCTGTTTTTT
- TRBJ1-2 TRBV19 TRBD1 CASSLQGQDYGYTF TGTGCCAGTAGCTTACAGGGACAGGACTATGGCTACACCTTC
- TRBJ1-1 TRBV10-3 - CAISESSGGMNTEAFF TGTGCCATCAGTGAGTCGAGCGGGGGGATGAACACTGAAGCTTTCTTT
- TRBJ2-1 TRBV5-1 TRBD2 CASSLFSGGAYEQFF TGCGCCAGCAGCTTGTTCAGCGGGGGCGCTTATGAGCAGTTCTTC
- TRBJ1-5 TRBV2 - CASTPDSSNQPQHF TGTGCCAGCACTCCGGACAGTTCCAATCAGCCCCAGCATTTT
few TRBJ2-7 TRBV19 TRBD2 CASSALSGRGHEQYF TGTGCCAGTAGTGCACTCAGCGGGAGAGGACACGAGCAGTACTTC
- TRBJ2-1 TRBV12-3/TRBV12-4 - CASSLVIRDEQFF TGTGCCAGCAGTTTAGTTATCCGCGATGAGCAGTTCTTC
- TRBJ2-7 TRBV15 TRBD2 CATSPTTSGGSWEQYF TGTGCCACCAGCCCTACGACTAGCGGGGGATCTTGGGAGCAGTACTTC
- TRBJ1-2 TRBV3-1/TRBV3-2 - CASAAPGGYGYTF TGTGCCAGCGCCGCCCCTGGGGGGTATGGCTACACCTTC
- TRBJ1-5 TRBV7-2 - CASSSLTGNQPQHF TGTGCCAGCAGCTCTTTAACAGGTAACCAGCCCCAGCATTTT
- TRBJ2-6 TRBV5-4 - CALGRRSGANVLTF TGTGCCCTGGGGCGGCGCTCTGGGGCCAACGTCCTGACTTTC
- TRBJ2-7 TRBV7-4 TRBD1 CASSQGQFHEQYF TGTGCCAGCAGCCAGGGACAGTTCCACGAGCAGTACTTC